At least ten counts were recorded for the clone carrying this T cell receptor beta chain. The V end lost 4 bases, the J end lost 0 bases, and 10 bases lay between the germline ends. Germline V gene sequence: CDR1 SGHRS, CDR2 YFSETQ. The length of the CDR3 is 15 residues. A single record per CDR3 protein comes from TCRdb applying MiXCR to the 5' RACE reads. Here the sample spans roughly 120,000 distinct CDR3 sequences, around 7.2% being singletons. This specimen comes from a study of T cells after yellow fever vaccination. This rearrangement joins TRBV5-1 to TRBJ1-4; weak D call: TRBD1 (5 bases). The sequenced sample was CD4+ T cells sorted from PBMCs, obtained more than 35 days after the first yellow fever vaccination. This sequence originates from a man younger than 30 who received the YFV17D yellow fever vaccine. This CDR3 reads CASSQGHSTNEKLFF. CDR3 nucleotide sequence: TGCGCCAGCAGCCAAGGACATTCAACTAATGAAAAACTGTTTTTT. Full variable domain (missing parts from reference TRBV5-1 and TRBJ1-4): KAGVTQTPRYLIKTRGQQVTLSCSPISGHRSVSWYQQTPGQGLQFLFEYFSETQRNKGNFPGRFSGRQFSNSRSEMNVSTLELGDSALYLCASSQGHSTNEKLFFGSGTQLSVL.